Listed below are T cell receptor beta chains from one sample, sequenced in a study of T cells after yellow fever vaccination. MiXCR, applied by TCRdb to the 5' RACE reads, yields one record per CDR3 protein. The sample lists roughly 250,000 distinct CDR3 sequences; roughly 13% were seen once. The starting material was CD4+ T cells sorted from PBMCs, obtained 45 days after the yellow fever booster vaccination. Receptors originate from a young man who received the YFV17D yellow fever vaccine. Each CDR3 is given with its conserved first and last residue. Each record gives: V gene, clone size, J gene, CDR3 length, D gene, CDR3 DNA, CDR3 protein. D genes are given only for firm matches. Expanded clones are given a class, and other clones once, few, many or no size at all.

V gene: TRBV15; clone size: NA; J gene: TRBJ1-1; CDR3 length: 14; D gene: NA; CDR3 DNA: TGTGCCACCAGCAGTGGTATGGAGATGGGGGAAGCTTTCTTT; CDR3 protein: CATSSGMEMGEAFF
V gene: TRBV6-1; clone size: few; J gene: TRBJ2-7; CDR3 length: 15; D gene: TRBD2; CDR3 DNA: TGTGCCAGCAGTGTTACTAGCGGGAGCACCTACGAGCAGTACTTC; CDR3 protein: CASSVTSGSTYEQYF
V gene: TRBV12-3/TRBV12-4; clone size: NA; J gene: TRBJ2-3; CDR3 length: 17; D gene: NA; CDR3 DNA: TGTGCCAGCAGTTTAGCGCATCTCCCCGAGGCTTCGGATACGCAGTATTTT; CDR3 protein: CASSLAHLPEASDTQYF
V gene: TRBV24-1; clone size: few; J gene: TRBJ2-1; CDR3 length: 14; D gene: TRBD2; CDR3 DNA: TGTGCCACCAGTCGCACTAGCGGGAGCAATGAGCAGTTCTTC; CDR3 protein: CATSRTSGSNEQFF
V gene: TRBV11-2; clone size: NA; J gene: TRBJ1-1; CDR3 length: 14; D gene: NA; CDR3 DNA: TGTGCCAGCAGCTTAAGCCAGGGTAGTACTGAAGCTTTCTTT; CDR3 protein: CASSLSQGSTEAFF
V gene: TRBV11-2; clone size: NA; J gene: TRBJ2-1; CDR3 length: 16; D gene: TRBD1; CDR3 DNA: TGTGCCAGCAGCTTAGCCCCGGGACAGGGTTTCAATGAGCAGTTCTTC; CDR3 protein: CASSLAPGQGFNEQFF
V gene: TRBV5-1; clone size: few; J gene: TRBJ2-1; CDR3 length: 18; D gene: NA; CDR3 DNA: TGCGCCAGCAGGGGGCTTTTATCAGGTGAGCGCCCCTACAATGAGCAGTTCTTC; CDR3 protein: CASRGLLSGERPYNEQFF
V gene: TRBV4-3; clone size: many; J gene: TRBJ2-7; CDR3 length: 15; D gene: NA; CDR3 DNA: TGCGCCAGCAGCCAACGGACCCGAGGGTCCTACGAGCAGTACTTC; CDR3 protein: CASSQRTRGSYEQYF
V gene: TRBV30; clone size: NA; J gene: TRBJ2-5; CDR3 length: 14; D gene: TRBD1; CDR3 DNA: TGTGCCTGGGGGAGGACAGGGAAAGGAGAGACCCAGTACTTC; CDR3 protein: CAWGRTGKGETQYF
V gene: TRBV18; clone size: few; J gene: TRBJ2-5; CDR3 length: 16; D gene: NA; CDR3 DNA: TGTGCCAGCTCCCAAAATACCGGGCCAATCCAAGAGACCCAGTACTTC; CDR3 protein: CASSQNTGPIQETQYF
V gene: TRBV7-8; clone size: NA; J gene: TRBJ2-3; CDR3 length: 15; D gene: NA; CDR3 DNA: TGTGCCAGCAGCTTAGCGCCCGGTTCCACAGATACGCAGTATTTT; CDR3 protein: CASSLAPGSTDTQYF
V gene: TRBV10-2; clone size: few; J gene: TRBJ2-7; CDR3 length: 16; D gene: TRBD2; CDR3 DNA: TGCGCCAGCAGTGTAAAACTAGCGGGACTCTCCTACGAGCAGTACTTC; CDR3 protein: CASSVKLAGLSYEQYF
V gene: TRBV6-5; clone size: NA; J gene: TRBJ2-2; CDR3 length: 16; D gene: TRBD2; CDR3 DNA: TGTGCCAGCAGTTACTCCCCGGGAGGTATAACCGGGGAGCTGTTTTTT; CDR3 protein: CASSYSPGGITGELFF
V gene: TRBV7-2; clone size: few; J gene: TRBJ2-7; CDR3 length: 15; D gene: NA; CDR3 DNA: TGTGCCAGCAGCTTAGTAGTCCACGGGACGTACGAGCAGTACTTC; CDR3 protein: CASSLVVHGTYEQYF
V gene: TRBV6-2/TRBV6-3; clone size: few; J gene: TRBJ1-5; CDR3 length: 15; D gene: TRBD1; CDR3 DNA: TGTGCCAGCAGTTACTTCGGACAGGGAAATCAGCCCCAGCATTTT; CDR3 protein: CASSYFGQGNQPQHF
V gene: TRBV5-5; clone size: NA; J gene: TRBJ2-7; CDR3 length: 14; D gene: NA; CDR3 DNA: TGTGCCAGCAGCTTGGTTCTCAGGGGCTACGAGCAGTACTTC; CDR3 protein: CASSLVLRGYEQYF
V gene: TRBV7-2; clone size: NA; J gene: TRBJ2-7; CDR3 length: 14; D gene: TRBD1; CDR3 DNA: TGTGCCAGCAGCCGAAAGGGACAGAACTACGAGCAGTACTTC; CDR3 protein: CASSRKGQNYEQYF
V gene: TRBV10-3; clone size: many; J gene: TRBJ2-7; CDR3 length: 17; D gene: TRBD2; CDR3 DNA: TGTGCCATCAGTGAGACCGGGAGACTAGCGGGGTCCTACGAGCAGTACTTC; CDR3 protein: CAISETGRLAGSYEQYF
V gene: TRBV5-5; clone size: few; J gene: TRBJ2-7; CDR3 length: 13; D gene: NA; CDR3 DNA: TGTGCCAGCAGCTTGGGAGCTGTCGGAGAGCAGTACTTC; CDR3 protein: CASSLGAVGEQYF
V gene: TRBV5-1; clone size: NA; J gene: TRBJ1-1; CDR3 length: 15; D gene: TRBD1; CDR3 DNA: TGCGCCAGCAGCGTCAAAACAGGGGGGAACACTGAAGCTTTCTTT; CDR3 protein: CASSVKTGGNTEAFF
V gene: TRBV3-1; clone size: NA; J gene: TRBJ2-7; CDR3 length: 15; D gene: NA; CDR3 DNA: TGTGCCAGCAGCCAAGATCCCCCCAGGAGCTACGAGCAGTACTTC; CDR3 protein: CASSQDPPRSYEQYF
V gene: TRBV27; clone size: few; J gene: TRBJ1-1; CDR3 length: 14; D gene: TRBD1; CDR3 DNA: TGTGCCAGCAGTTACAGGACAGGGGGCTTGGAAGCTTTCTTT; CDR3 protein: CASSYRTGGLEAFF
V gene: TRBV27; clone size: NA; J gene: TRBJ2-4; CDR3 length: 17; D gene: NA; CDR3 DNA: TGTGCCAGCAGTCCAATGGGACACTCCCGCTCCAAAAACATTCAGTACTTC; CDR3 protein: CASSPMGHSRSKNIQYF
V gene: TRBV12-3/TRBV12-4; clone size: NA; J gene: TRBJ2-3; CDR3 length: 14; D gene: NA; CDR3 DNA: TGTGCCAGCAGCCGAAGGGCCGCCACAGATACGCAGTATTTT; CDR3 protein: CASSRRAATDTQYF
V gene: TRBV2; clone size: NA; J gene: TRBJ2-3; CDR3 length: 13; D gene: NA; CDR3 DNA: TGTGCCAGCAGCTGGGACGTGGCAGATACGCAGTATTTT; CDR3 protein: CASSWDVADTQYF
V gene: TRBV5-1; clone size: NA; J gene: TRBJ2-5; CDR3 length: 13; D gene: NA; CDR3 DNA: TGCGCCAGCAGCTTACAATTCCAAGAGACCCAGTACTTC; CDR3 protein: CASSLQFQETQYF
V gene: TRBV3-1; clone size: few; J gene: TRBJ2-2; CDR3 length: 14; D gene: NA; CDR3 DNA: TGTGCCAGCAGCCACACTAGTTCGGCCGGGGAGCTGTTTTTT; CDR3 protein: CASSHTSSAGELFF
V gene: TRBV29-1; clone size: many; J gene: TRBJ1-2; CDR3 length: 16; D gene: NA; CDR3 DNA: TGCAGCGATGTCGGTCCTCCAGGGTTTGGCGGCTATGGCTACACCTTC; CDR3 protein: CSDVGPPGFGGYGYTF
V gene: TRBV5-1; clone size: NA; J gene: TRBJ1-4; CDR3 length: 14; D gene: TRBD1; CDR3 DNA: TGCGCCAGCAGCAAAGGGGGCCTTCATGAAAAACTGTTTTTT; CDR3 protein: CASSKGGLHEKLFF
V gene: TRBV3-1; clone size: few; J gene: TRBJ2-7; CDR3 length: 14; D gene: NA; CDR3 DNA: TGTGCCAGCAGCCAAGAAGGAGGGGAAAACGAGCAGTACTTC; CDR3 protein: CASSQEGGENEQYF
V gene: TRBV28; clone size: NA; J gene: TRBJ2-2; CDR3 length: 15; D gene: TRBD2; CDR3 DNA: TGTGCCAGCAGGGGAGCGGGAGGGGGCACCGGGGAGCTGTTTTTT; CDR3 protein: CASRGAGGGTGELFF
V gene: TRBV28; clone size: few; J gene: TRBJ2-7; CDR3 length: 14; D gene: NA; CDR3 DNA: TGTGCCAGCAGTTTGCGGACAGTTACCTACGAGCAGTACTTC; CDR3 protein: CASSLRTVTYEQYF
V gene: TRBV30; clone size: NA; J gene: TRBJ1-3; CDR3 length: 12; D gene: NA; CDR3 DNA: TGTGCCTGGAGTGTAATGGGGGACACCATATATTTT; CDR3 protein: CAWSVMGDTIYF
V gene: TRBV6-2/TRBV6-3; clone size: NA; J gene: TRBJ2-1; CDR3 length: 14; D gene: NA; CDR3 DNA: TGTGCCAGCAGTTACGGACATGCAATGGGGGAGCAGTTCTTC; CDR3 protein: CASSYGHAMGEQFF
V gene: TRBV20-1; clone size: few; J gene: TRBJ1-1; CDR3 length: 13; D gene: NA; CDR3 DNA: TGCAGTGCTCGGAGGGGGAGTGGGACTGAAGCTTTCTTT; CDR3 protein: CSARRGSGTEAFF
V gene: TRBV7-2; clone size: few; J gene: TRBJ2-1; CDR3 length: 15; D gene: NA; CDR3 DNA: TGTGCCAGCAGCTTTGAGGGAGGCCCCTACAATGAGCAGTTCTTC; CDR3 protein: CASSFEGGPYNEQFF
V gene: TRBV10-3; clone size: many; J gene: TRBJ2-1; CDR3 length: 16; D gene: TRBD1; CDR3 DNA: TGTGCCATCAGTGAGTCGAGGGGACAGGGGGGTGATGAGCAGTTCTTC; CDR3 protein: CAISESRGQGGDEQFF
V gene: TRBV3-1; clone size: few; J gene: TRBJ2-3; CDR3 length: 17; D gene: TRBD2; CDR3 DNA: TGTGCCAGCAGCCAAGGAGTAATTAGCGGGAGCACAGATACGCAGTATTTT; CDR3 protein: CASSQGVISGSTDTQYF
V gene: TRBV6-6; clone size: NA; J gene: TRBJ2-1; CDR3 length: 13; D gene: TRBD2; CDR3 DNA: TGTGCCAGCAGTTTAGGGGAAGCGGGAGAGCAGTTCTTC; CDR3 protein: CASSLGEAGEQFF
V gene: TRBV5-1; clone size: few; J gene: TRBJ2-7; CDR3 length: 14; D gene: TRBD2; CDR3 DNA: TGCGCCAGCAAACCAGGACTAGCGGGTGCCGAGCAGTACTTC; CDR3 protein: CASKPGLAGAEQYF
V gene: TRBV5-1; clone size: many; J gene: TRBJ2-7; CDR3 length: 13; D gene: TRBD2; CDR3 DNA: TGCGCCAGCAGCGGCGGGAGCTCCTACGAGCAGTACTTC; CDR3 protein: CASSGGSSYEQYF
V gene: TRBV12-3/TRBV12-4; clone size: many; J gene: TRBJ2-1; CDR3 length: 13; D gene: TRBD1; CDR3 DNA: TGTGCCAGCAGTCCTAATCCGGGACAGGGACCCTACTTC; CDR3 protein: CASSPNPGQGPYF
V gene: TRBV7-2; clone size: many; J gene: TRBJ2-1; CDR3 length: 13; D gene: NA; CDR3 DNA: TGTGCCAGCAGTCGGACTTCTTACAATGAGCAGTTCTTC; CDR3 protein: CASSRTSYNEQFF
V gene: TRBV28; clone size: few; J gene: TRBJ1-1; CDR3 length: 18; D gene: TRBD1; CDR3 DNA: TGTGCCAGCAGAAAACCTCGACGACAGGGGAGAATGAACACTGAAGCTTTCTTT; CDR3 protein: CASRKPRRQGRMNTEAFF
V gene: TRBV4-2; clone size: NA; J gene: TRBJ1-2; CDR3 length: 15; D gene: NA; CDR3 DNA: TGTGCCAGCAGCCAAGTTTCCCAGCTCGCGGGGGGCTACACCTTC; CDR3 protein: CASSQVSQLAGGYTF
V gene: TRBV10-3; clone size: NA; J gene: TRBJ2-3; CDR3 length: 13; D gene: NA; CDR3 DNA: TGTGCCATCAGTGACTACCGTCAAGATACGCAGTATTTT; CDR3 protein: CAISDYRQDTQYF
V gene: TRBV20-1; clone size: few; J gene: TRBJ2-1; CDR3 length: 17; D gene: NA; CDR3 DNA: TGCAGTGCTAGAGGGGGACGTTCTCAAATCGCCCACAATGAGCAGTTCTTC; CDR3 protein: CSARGGRSQIAHNEQFF
V gene: TRBV5-1; clone size: many; J gene: TRBJ2-3; CDR3 length: 16; D gene: NA; CDR3 DNA: TGCGCCAGCAGCTTGGCGGCGCCCCGTGGCACAGATACGCAGTATTTT; CDR3 protein: CASSLAAPRGTDTQYF
V gene: TRBV7-2; clone size: many; J gene: TRBJ2-1; CDR3 length: 14; D gene: NA; CDR3 DNA: TGTGCCAGCAGCTTAGCTAGTCTGCCGAATGAGCAGTTCTTC; CDR3 protein: CASSLASLPNEQFF
V gene: TRBV18; clone size: NA; J gene: TRBJ2-7; CDR3 length: 15; D gene: NA; CDR3 DNA: TGTGCCAGCTCCCCGGAGGGACACAGCTCCTACGAGCAGTACTTC; CDR3 protein: CASSPEGHSSYEQYF
V gene: TRBV12-3/TRBV12-4; clone size: few; J gene: TRBJ2-7; CDR3 length: 15; D gene: TRBD2; CDR3 DNA: TGTGCCAGCAGCTTGACTAGCGGGAGGGCCTACGAGCAGTACTTC; CDR3 protein: CASSLTSGRAYEQYF
V gene: TRBV5-1; clone size: NA; J gene: TRBJ1-5; CDR3 length: 15; D gene: NA; CDR3 DNA: TGCGCCAGCAGCTTGGGAGTGACAACAAATCAGCCCCAGCATTTT; CDR3 protein: CASSLGVTTNQPQHF
V gene: TRBV4-2; clone size: many; J gene: TRBJ2-5; CDR3 length: 14; D gene: NA; CDR3 DNA: TGTGCCAGCAGCCCACCGGAGCGGAAAGAGACCCAGTACTTC; CDR3 protein: CASSPPERKETQYF
V gene: TRBV20-1; clone size: few; J gene: TRBJ1-3; CDR3 length: 14; D gene: NA; CDR3 DNA: TGCAGTGCTAACGACAGAGACTCTGGAAACACCATATATTTT; CDR3 protein: CSANDRDSGNTIYF
V gene: TRBV10-2; clone size: few; J gene: TRBJ2-3; CDR3 length: 16; D gene: TRBD2; CDR3 DNA: TGCGCCAGCAGTGAATACGTGGGAGGGTTCACAGATACGCAGTATTTT; CDR3 protein: CASSEYVGGFTDTQYF
V gene: TRBV15; clone size: many; J gene: TRBJ2-1; CDR3 length: 16; D gene: NA; CDR3 DNA: TGTGCCACCAGCAGAGATCTCGAGGGCCCCCACAATGAGCAGTTCTTC; CDR3 protein: CATSRDLEGPHNEQFF
V gene: TRBV7-2; clone size: NA; J gene: TRBJ2-5; CDR3 length: 17; D gene: NA; CDR3 DNA: TGTGCCAGCAGCTTAGTCAGTCGATTTGGGGGGGGCGAGACCCAGTACTTC; CDR3 protein: CASSLVSRFGGGETQYF
V gene: TRBV18; clone size: NA; J gene: TRBJ2-1; CDR3 length: 16; D gene: NA; CDR3 DNA: TGTGCCAGCTCACCACCGGCGGGGAACGGATTCAATGAGCAGTTCTTC; CDR3 protein: CASSPPAGNGFNEQFF
V gene: TRBV5-1; clone size: few; J gene: TRBJ2-7; CDR3 length: 16; D gene: NA; CDR3 DNA: TGCGCCAGCAGCTTGTATACGGGGGCAGGATCCTACGAGCAGTACTTC; CDR3 protein: CASSLYTGAGSYEQYF